One and the same sample provided the 26 T cell receptor beta chains below, sequenced in a study of cytotoxic CD8 clonotypes in ibrutinib-treated CLL. Method: immunoSEQ multiplex PCR; TCRdb's copy keeps in-frame clones and lacks some. The sample lists around 140,000 clones, around 82% seen once, with 7.5% to 8% in the top ten. The source was PBMCs, collected after 36 months of ibrutinib treatment. These TCRs come from a human donor with chronic lymphocytic leukemia.

This sequence joins TRBV30 and TRBJ2-2; D not resolved. The CDR3 runs to 13 residues. The germline CDR1 and CDR2 sequences are GTSNPN and SVGIG (reference sequence). Trimming left V 3 bases short and J 7 bases short, with 12 bases between. The CDR3 spells CAWSHSWGGELFF. The CDR3 DNA is TGTGCCTGGAGCCATAGTTGGGGCGGGGAGCTGTTTTTT.

The chain links TRBV18 to TRBJ2-7, with D perhaps TRBD2 (5 bases). CDR1 KGHSH and CDR2 LQKENI come from the germline V gene. The V and J ends lost 2 bases and 3 bases respectively, with 11 bases between them. The CDR3 sequence is 14 residues long. In nucleotides, the CDR3 is TGTGCCAGCTCACCATTCGGACTCAACTACGAGCAGTACTTC. Amino acid sequence: CASSPFGLNYEQYF. Together with reference TRBV18 and TRBJ2-7, the CDR3 gives the full variable domain: NAGVMQNPRHLVRRRGQEARLRCSPMKGHSHVYWYRQLPEEGLKFMVYLQKENIIDESGMPKERFSAEFPKEGPSILRIQQVVRGDSAAYFCASSPFGLNYEQYFGPGTRLTVT.

A few counts support this clone. The chain combines TRBV7-2 with TRBJ2-7; no reliable D call. V was trimmed by 3 bases and J by 4 bases, leaving 16 bases between them. This CDR3 is built from 15 residues. Germline assignment: CDR1 SGHTA and CDR2 FQGNSA. Here the CDR3 reads CASSLAQQAAYEQYF. The CDR3 nucleotides are TGTGCCAGCAGCTTGGCTCAGCAGGCAGCTTACGAGCAGTACTTC.

The chain has TRBV13 and TRBJ1-1, with D possibly TRBD1 on 5 matching bases. The CDR3 totals 14 residues. From germline, CDR1 is PRHDT and CDR2 FYEKMQ (reference sequence). The V end was cut by 1 base, the J end by 5 bases, with 11 bases between. In nucleotides, the CDR3 is TGTGCCAGCAGCTTAGTTTCAGGGTTTACTGAAGCTTTCTTT. This translates into CASSLVSGFTEAFF. The variable domain in full, with the rest retrieved from reference TRBV13 and TRBJ1-1, is AAGVIQSPRHLIKEKRETATLKCYPIPRHDTVYWYQQGPGQDPQFLISFYEKMQSDKGSIPDRFSAQQFSDYHSELNMSSLELGDSALYFCASSLVSGFTEAFFGQGTRLTVV.

A remark on this clone: This likely traces to a read error, being one base from a far larger clone. Different DNA sequences within this sample yield the same CDR3. The J gene is TRBJ2-3, the V gene TRBV4-1; TRBD1 matches at 10 bases. With 1 base clipped from V and 3 bases from J, the junction kept 1 base outside the gene matches. The CDR3 loop spans 15 amino acids. Germline V lookup: CDR1 MGHRA, CDR2 YSYEKL. This chain's CDR3 is CASSQGQGATDTQYF. DNA for the CDR3: TGCGCCAGCAGCCAAGGACAGGGGGCTACAGATACGCAGTATTTT.

A single count supports this clone. The gene calls are TRBV5-1 and TRBJ2-3, with 7 bases aligning to TRBD2. The CDR3 spans 16 residues. Germline CDR1 is SGHRS and CDR2 is YFSETQ. The V segment lost 4 bases and the J segment 0 bases; nucleotides outside the gene matches: 8. This CDR3 is CASSIGGTISTDTQYF. CDR3 nucleotides: TGCGCCAGCAGCATCGGCGGGACTATAAGCACAGATACGCAGTATTTT.

J is TRBJ2-7 and V is TRBV4-1, with TRBD1 matching over 8 bases. Germline-derived CDR1 and CDR2 are MGHRA and YSYEKL. This CDR3 comprises 17 residues. Unmatched junction bases numbered 10, after V lost 3 bases and J lost 0 bases. The chain's CDR3 is CASSQALQGAFSYEQYF. For the CDR3, the DNA is TGCGCCAGCAGCCAGGCCCTCCAGGGGGCATTCTCCTACGAGCAGTACTTC.

V and J are TRBV11-3 and TRBJ1-1, with D maybe TRBD1 (5 bases). The length of the CDR3 is 17 residues. CDR1 is SGHNT, CDR2 YENEEA, per germline. The V and J ends lost 2 bases and 5 bases respectively, with 21 bases between them. The CDR3 DNA reads as TGTGCCAGCAGCTTATCATCAGGGATAGGTCTGGGTACTGAAGCTTTCTTT. Its translation: CASSLSSGIGLGTEAFF.

V gene TRBV23-1 combines with J gene TRBJ1-1; no definite D call. TRBV23-1 is reported as an ORF; its role is uncertain. This CDR3 spans 17 amino acids. Trimming took off 3 bases at V and 0 bases at J, with 17 bases between the two ends. In nucleotides, the CDR3 is TGCGCCAGCAGTCACCCGGCTCTGACCAAACTGAACACTGAAGCTTTCTTT. Translating gives CASSHPALTKLNTEAFF.

The V gene is TRBV30, the J gene TRBJ1-2; D is unresolved. The CDR3 contains 12 residues. The V end was cut by 0 bases, the J end by 4 bases, with 6 bases between. The germline V gene has CDR1 GTSNPN and CDR2 SVGIG (reference sequence). CDR3 region: CAWSVNTYGYTF. The DNA for the CDR3 is TGTGCCTGGAGTGTAAACACCTATGGCTACACCTTC.

The chain carries TRBV28 and TRBJ1-4; the match to TRBD1 covers 9 bases. The ends lost 6 bases at V and 7 bases at J; junction bases unmatched: 9. Germline V CDR1 and CDR2: MDHEN, SYDVKM. The CDR3 has 15 residues. CDR3 in amino acids: CASSPGGTGFEKLFF. CDR3 DNA sequence: TGTGCCAGCAGCCCAGGGGGGACAGGGTTTGAAAAACTGTTTTTT.

The chain couples TRBV10-2 to TRBJ2-7; D gene uncertain. Trimming removed 0 bases at V and 4 bases at J, with 4 bases between. Germline V gene lookup returns CDR1 WSHSY and CDR2 SAAADI. The CDR3 spans 12 residues. The CDR3 loop reads CASSESLYEQYF. The CDR3 DNA sequence: TGCGCCAGCAGTGAGTCTTTGTACGAGCAGTACTTC.

This chain links TRBV4-1 with TRBJ1-2; D gene uncertain. Germline CDR1 and CDR2: MGHRA and YSYEKL. Trimming removed 1 base from V and 5 bases from J, with 20 bases in between. This CDR3 is 17 amino acids long. The DNA of the CDR3 is TGCGCCAGCAGCCAAGCGAAGGCGGGGATCAGGCCTTATGGCTACACCTTC. Amino acids: CASSQAKAGIRPYGYTF.

The J gene is TRBJ1-5, the V gene TRBV4-1, with D hard to call. The CDR3 is 13 residues long. Trimming took 0 bases from V and 11 from J, leaving 11 bases between them. Germline V gives CDR1 MGHRA, CDR2 YSYEKL. The CDR3 spells CASSQERAGSQHF. CDR3 nucleotides: TGCGCCAGCAGCCAAGAAAGGGCCGGGTCCCAGCATTTT.

The J gene is TRBJ1-1, the V gene TRBV7-8; TRBD1 matches at 8 bases. The CDR3 has 15 amino acids. The germline CDR1 and CDR2 sequences are SGHVS and FQNEAQ. The V gene end was trimmed by 7 bases and the J gene end by 3 bases; junction bases not matched to a gene: 10. This chain's CDR3 is CASTLQGAIYTEAFF. CDR3 nucleotide sequence: TGTGCCAGCACTCTCCAGGGGGCAATCTACACTGAAGCTTTCTTT.

This clone occurred once. The chain recombines TRBV4-1 with TRBJ2-7; 8 nucleotides line up with TRBD1. Germline V gene lookup returns CDR1 MGHRA and CDR2 YSYEKL. Losses at the gene ends were 1 base for V and 2 bases for J; bases not matched to a gene: 4. The CDR3 runs 15 residues. The CDR3 sequence is CASSQGTGNPYEQYF. The CDR3 DNA reads TGCGCCAGCAGCCAAGGGACAGGGAACCCCTACGAGCAGTACTTC.

The genes are TRBV5-1 and TRBJ2-3; tentative D call: TRBD2 (6 bases). V lost 2 bases and J lost 2, with 12 bases in between. CDR3 length equals 15 residues. Germline values: CDR1 SGHRS, CDR2 YFSETQ. CDR3 coding DNA: TGCGCCAGCAGCTTACGACTAGGGAACACAGATACGCAGTATTTT. Translated, it gives CASSLRLGNTDTQYF.

The chain employs TRBV4-2 and TRBJ2-7; 11 bases agree with TRBD2. V lost 4 bases, J lost 2 bases, and 4 bases stayed unmatched. CDR1 is LGHNA and CDR2 is YNFKEQ in the germline V gene. The CDR3 loop spans 15 amino acids. Written as DNA, the CDR3 is TGTGCCAGCAGCCTAGCGGGAGGGCCCACCTACGAGCAGTACTTC. Translating gives CASSLAGGPTYEQYF.

This chain uses TRBV6-6 with TRBJ2-7; 13 bases line up with TRBD2. V lost 8 bases and J lost 2; bases outside the gene matches: 9. CDR1 is MNHNY and CDR2 is SVGAGI in the germline V gene (reference sequence). This CDR3 comprises 16 residues. CDR3 amino acids: CASGTSGRGLPYEQYF. CDR3 sequence (DNA): TGTGCCAGCGGAACTAGCGGGAGGGGTTTGCCCTACGAGCAGTACTTC.

This clone has only a few counts. V gene TRBV19 combines with J gene TRBJ1-5; D gene unclear. This CDR3 spans 15 amino acids. Germline V CDR1 and CDR2: LNHDA, SQIVND (reference sequence). Trimming took 5 bases from V and 5 from J, leaving 16 bases between them. As DNA, the CDR3 is TGTGCCAGTAGTTTGGACCGGAGGGAGGATCAGCCCCAGCATTTT. As protein: CASSLDRREDQPQHF. The full variable domain, in which reference TRBV19 and TRBJ1-5 provide the parts outside the CDR3, is DGGITQSPKYLFRKEGQNVTLSCEQNLNHDAMYWYRQDPGQGLRLIYYSQIVNDFQKGDIAEGYSVSREKKESFPLTVTSAQKNPTAFYLCASSLDRREDQPQHFGDGTRLSIL.

The CDR3 nucleotides are TGTGCCAGCAGACGTCCCGGGATCGGAAACACTGAAGCTTTCTTT. Protein sequence: CASRRPGIGNTEAFF. J is TRBJ1-1 and V is TRBV13, with D hard to call. The length of the CDR3 is 15 residues. Germline V lookup: CDR1 PRHDT, CDR2 FYEKMQ (reference sequence). The V end was cut by 6 bases, the J end by 2 bases, with 16 bases between.

The chain has TRBV10-3 and TRBJ2-7, with TRBD2 identical over 12 bases. Germline V lookup: CDR1 ENHRY, CDR2 SYGVKD. Losses at the gene ends were 4 bases for V and 1 base for J; bases not matched to a gene: 2. There are 15 residues in the CDR3. The CDR3 DNA is TGTGCCATCAGTGCACTAGCGGGAGGATCCTACGAGCAGTACTTC. It specifies CAISALAGGSYEQYF.

V usage is TRBV2 and J usage is TRBJ1-2; D remains unclear. The CDR3 spans 13 residues. V was shortened by 4 bases and J by 8 bases, with 14 bases between the two germline ends. Germline CDR1 SNHLY, CDR2 FYNNEI. The CDR3 region is CASSAGSSEGYTF. The CDR3 coding sequence is TGTGCCAGCAGTGCGGGATCCTCGGAGGGCTACACCTTC. Complete variable domain (other parts from reference TRBV2 and TRBJ1-2): EPEVTQTPSHQVTQMGQEVILRCVPISNHLYFYWYRQILGQKVEFLVSFYNNEISEKSEIFDDQFSVERPDGSNFTLKIRSTKLEDSAMYFCASSAGSSEGYTFGSGTRLTVV.

The gene calls are TRBV7-2 and TRBJ1-4, with TRBD1 matching 8 bases. The CDR3 spans 14 residues. Trimming removed 5 bases from V and 8 bases from J; junction bases left unmatched: 7. The germline V gene has CDR1 SGHTA and CDR2 FQGNSA. CDR3 sequence (DNA): TGTGCCAGCAGCAGGGACAGGTTAGTCGAAAAACTGTTTTTT. Translated: CASSRDRLVEKLFF.

J is TRBJ2-1 and V is TRBV5-1, with TRBD2 matching 7 bases. This CDR3 comprises 15 residues. CDR1 and CDR2 from the germline V gene are SGHRS and YFSETQ. Trimming at V came to 4 bases and at J to 8 bases, leaving 12 bases not matched to a gene. CDR3 nucleotide sequence: TGCGCCAGCAGCCCATCCGGCGGGAGTAGGCATGAGCAGTTCTTC. Encoded protein: CASSPSGGSRHEQFF.

The rearrangement links TRBV2 to TRBJ2-1; maybe TRBD2 (6 bases). Germline loops: CDR1 SNHLY, CDR2 FYNNEI. Between the trimmed V and J ends, which lost 1 base and 15 bases, there was a span of 10 bases. The CDR3 totals 11 residues. CDR3 coding DNA: TGTGCCAGCAGTGAAGGGAGGGTTACGTTCTTC. Translating it yields CASSEGRVTFF.